One sample yielded the 24 T cell receptor beta chains listed below, sequenced in a study of CD4 and CD8 cells across lung adenocarcinoma regions. TCRdb recomputed calls from the PCR reads with MiXCR, one row per CDR3 protein. The sample consists of 20,000 to 25,000 distinct CDR3 sequences, roughly 50% of them appearing once. The sequencing input was CD8+ T cells from the center of a lung tumor. These TCRs come from a female donor with lung adenocarcinoma. The CD4 and CD8 labels of this study may be unreliable.

Regarding this clonotype: A junction boundary mismatches the germline segment, possibly from a read error. The chain has TRBV10-1 and TRBJ2-3; D tentatively reads TRBD1 or TRBD2 (5 bases each). This CDR3 spans 15 amino acids. Germline V CDR1 and CDR2: WNHNN, SYGVQD (reference sequence). For the CDR3, the DNA is TGCGCCAGCAGTCCGGGGCGGTGGGCCAAAGATATGCAGTACTTT. It yields the protein CASSPGRWAKDMQYF.

The genes are TRBV10-3 and TRBJ2-5; D perhaps matches TRBD2 (7 bases). This CDR3 region has 14 residues. From germline, CDR1 is ENHRY and CDR2 SYGVKD. The CDR3 coding sequence is TGTGCGGGCGGCGGGGGCCGTGACAAAGAGACCCAGTACTTC. It codes for CAGGGGRDKETQYF.

Notes on this clonotype: One junction end does not reproduce the germline sequence, and a read error may be involved. The rearrangement uses TRBV28 and TRBJ2-3, with D possibly TRBD2 on 6 matching bases. Germline CDR1 is MDHEN and CDR2 is SYDVKM. This CDR3 has 15 amino acids. The CDR3 DNA is TGTGCCAGGGGTTTAGCGGTCCGTGACCCAGAGACGCAGTATTTT. Translated, it gives CARGLAVRDPETQYF.

A remark on this clonotype: A read error may account for a junction end that differs from germline. The chain has TRBV9 and TRBJ2-3; D could derive from TRBD1 or TRBD2 (5 bases each). The CDR3 is 16 residues long. The V gene's germline CDR1 is SGDLS and CDR2 YYNGEE. CDR3 bases: TGTGCCTGCCGCGTTCCGGGGCTGGCGGCCCAAGATACGCAGTATTTC. This codes for CACRVPGLAAQDTQYF.

Remarks on this clonotype: A junction end diverges from the germline sequence, so it may reflect a read error. The V call is TRBV6-1, the J call TRBJ2-3, with D perhaps given as TRBD1 or TRBD2 (5 bases each). The CDR3 has 14 amino acids. CDR1 is MNHNS and CDR2 is SASEGT in the germline V gene. The CDR3 sequence: CASHGPGDPETQYF. Written as DNA, the CDR3 is TGTGCGAGTCACGGGCCCGGGGACCCAGAGACGCAGTACTTT.

The V gene is TRBV6-5, the J gene TRBJ2-5; no reliable D call. V shed 5 bases and J shed 2 bases, with 9 bases lying between them. The CDR3 covers 13 residues. CDR1 is MNHEY, CDR2 SVGAGI, per germline. The DNA of the CDR3 is TGTGCCAGCAGTAACCAGGATCAAGAGACCCAGTACTTC. Amino acid sequence: CASSNQDQETQYF.

The rearrangement uses TRBV6-4 and TRBJ2-2, with D unclear. The germline V and J ends were trimmed by 0 bases and 7 bases, with 9 bases remaining between them. The CDR3 is 14 amino acids. The germline V gene has CDR1 MRHNA and CDR2 SNTAGT. CDR3 amino acids: CASSDSAVGGELFF. For the CDR3, the DNA is TGTGCCAGCAGTGACTCGGCAGTTGGCGGGGAGCTGTTTTTT.

This clonotype showed up just a few times. Germline and junction disagree at one end, which may indicate a read error. The V call is TRBV6-1, the J call TRBJ2-5, with 7 bases matching TRBD2. CDR1 MNHNS and CDR2 SASEGT come from the germline V gene. The CDR3 loop spans 16 amino acids. The CDR3 here is CASREDGGGATETQYF. In DNA form, the CDR3 reads TGTGCCAGCAGGGAAGACGGGGGAGGGGCGACAGAGACGCAGTATTTC.

The genes are TRBV10-3 and TRBJ2-7, with a tentative D call TRBD1 (7 bases). The CDR3 has 15 residues. Trimming shortened V by 4 bases and J by 0 bases, and 13 bases separated the two germline ends. Germline V CDR1 and CDR2: ENHRY, SYGVKD. DNA for the CDR3: TGTGCCATCAGTGCAGGCCAGGGGGGCTCCTACGAGCAGTACGTC. Its protein product is CAISAGQGGSYEQYV.

The chain combines TRBV27 with TRBJ2-4; D gene ambiguous. Germline V gene lookup returns CDR1 MNHEY and CDR2 SMNVEV (reference sequence). The CDR3 has 13 amino acids. The V end lost 5 bases, the J end lost 11 bases, and 16 bases lay between the germline ends. The CDR3 DNA follows: TGTGCCAGCAGTCGACGGTTCCATGACGTTCAGTACTTC. Amino acids: CASSRRFHDVQYF.

The rearrangement uses TRBV10-3 and TRBJ2-4, with D perhaps given as TRBD1 or TRBD2 (6 bases each). The CDR3 extends over 14 amino acids. V was cut by 11 bases and J by 13 bases, with 27 bases left in between. Looked up from germline, CDR1 is ENHRY and CDR2 is SYGVKD. CDR3 sequence reads: CAVLGGRAQKIQYF. DNA of the CDR3: TGTGCCGTGCTCGGGGGCCGCGCCCAAAAGATCCAGTACTTC.

The V gene is TRBV7-2, the J gene TRBJ2-1, with 10 bases matching TRBD2. The J call may be wrong; the DNA end is better matched by TRBJ2-5. The germline gives CDR1 SGHTA, CDR2 FQGNSA. The CDR3 is 15 amino acids. The CDR3 protein is CASSLYASGSLAQYF. The CDR3 coding sequence is TGTGCCAGCAGCTTATATGCTAGCGGGAGTCTCGCCCAGTACTTC.

This clonotype was recorded many times. This chain connects TRBV6-1 to TRBJ2-1; D tentatively reads TRBD1 or TRBD2 (5 bases each). V lost 8 bases and J 8 bases, leaving 19 bases between the germline ends. This CDR3 spans 14 amino acids. Germline loops: CDR1 MNHNS, CDR2 SASEGT. CDR3 region: CASGGRAGRDEQFF. The CDR3 region has the DNA TGTGCCAGCGGGGGAAGGGCAGGGCGGGATGAGCAGTTCTTC.

The gene calls are TRBV6-1 and TRBJ2-1; D is possibly TRBD2 (6 bases). Germline lookup yields CDR1 MNHNS and CDR2 SASEGT. Trimming pared 5 bases from V and 11 bases from J, leaving 16 bases between. The CDR3 is 13 residues long. This CDR3 is CASSTGSGFKQFF. CDR3 DNA sequence: TGTGCCAGCAGTACGGGTAGCGGTTTCAAGCAGTTCTTC.

The chain has TRBV30 and TRBJ2-1; D is unclear. Looked up from germline, CDR1 is GTSNPN and CDR2 is SVGIG (reference sequence). CDR3 length: 12 amino acids. The V and J ends lost 1 base and 6 bases respectively, with 7 bases between them. As DNA, the CDR3 is TGTGCCTGGAGTGGGTTAGGCAATGAGCAGTTCTTC. Translated: CAWSGLGNEQFF.

This clonotype was counted only a few times. The genes are TRBV12-3 or TRBV12-4 and TRBJ2-1, with unresolved D. V was clipped by 1 base and J by 5 bases, with 6 bases between them. This CDR3 comprises 13 residues. In DNA, the CDR3 is TGTGCCAGCAGTTTAGAGTCAAACAATGAGCAGTTCTTC. Translated: CASSLESNNEQFF.

The chain is built from TRBV7-6 and TRBJ2-1; D ambiguous. The J call may be in error: the DNA end matches TRBJ2-7 better. CDR1 and CDR2 (germline): SGHVS, FNYEAQ. This CDR3 region has 13 residues. CDR3 protein: CASSLGASYEQYF. As DNA, the CDR3 is TGTGCCAGCAGCTTAGGGGCTAGCTACGAGCAGTACTTC.

The genes are TRBV27 and TRBJ2-4; the D gene is possibly TRBD1 (5 bases). Trimming left V 6 bases short and J 13 bases short, with 19 bases between. The CDR3 totals 13 residues. The V gene's germline CDR1 is MNHEY and CDR2 SMNVEV (reference sequence). CDR3: CASRGRVENTQYF. In nucleotides, the CDR3 is TGTGCCAGCAGGGGGCGTGTCGAAAACACCCAGTACTTC.

The chain combines TRBV25-1 with TRBJ2-5; 14 bases line up with TRBD2. The CDR3 loop spans 17 amino acids. V trimming: 3 bases; J trimming: 5 bases; junction bases outside the gene matches: 8. Germline V gene sequence: CDR1 MGHDK, CDR2 SYGVNS. The CDR3 nucleotides are TGTGCCAGCAGTGACTCGAGACTAGCGGGAGGGACGGAGACCCAGTACTTC. Protein product: CASSDSRLAGGTETQYF.

This clonotype was counted many times. This chain connects TRBV6-5 to TRBJ1-6; D unresolved. Germline CDR1 and CDR2: MNHEY and SVGAGI. Trimming left V 0 bases short and J 7 bases short, with 13 bases between. The length of the CDR3 is 16 residues. Here the CDR3 DNA reads TGTGCCAGCAGTTACTCGAGGGCCTCCATGAATTCACCCCTCCACTTT. Amino acid sequence: CASSYSRASMNSPLHF.

The chain couples TRBV10-1 to TRBJ1-1; 7 bases match TRBD1. With 8 bases clipped from V and 4 bases from J, the junction kept 10 bases outside the gene matches. The CDR3 runs to 14 residues. Germline V CDR1 and CDR2: WNHNN, SYGVQD (reference sequence). The CDR3 DNA reads TGCGCCAGCTCCCGCACAGGGGCACCCACTGAAGCTTTCTTT. Translation: CASSRTGAPTEAFF.

This chain uses TRBV27 with TRBJ2-4; no firm D call. The CDR3 sequence is 13 residues long. Germline V lookup: CDR1 MNHEY, CDR2 SMNVEV (reference sequence). The ends were cut back, 5 bases at V and 13 bases at J, with 18 bases in the middle. CDR3 sequence reads: CASSRRFLEVQYF. CDR3 sequence (DNA): TGTGCCAGCAGTCGACGGTTCCTTGAGGTCCAGTACTTC.

The genes are TRBV28 and TRBJ2-1; possibly TRBD2 for D (6 bases). The CDR3 consists of 14 residues. The V end lost 5 bases, the J end lost 9 bases, and 17 bases lay between the germline ends. Germline assignment: CDR1 MDHEN and CDR2 SYDVKM. The CDR3 DNA follows: TGTGCCAGCAGTATGGGGGGTCAAGGGAGTGAGCAGTTCTTC. This sequence encodes CASSMGGQGSEQFF.

The chain links TRBV6-1 to TRBJ2-1; the match to TRBD2 covers 10 bases. The CDR3 runs 14 residues. Trimming took 5 bases from V and 9 from J; bases not matched to a gene: 7. CDR1 is MNHNS, CDR2 SASEGT, per germline. The CDR3 is CASSLSGRTGEQFF. Here the CDR3 DNA reads TGTGCCAGCAGTCTTAGCGGGAGGACCGGTGAGCAGTTCTTC.